The rows below give T cell receptor beta chains drawn from one sample of a study of vaccination and CD4 T cells after COVID-19. TCRdb passed the PCR reads through MiXCR, listing each CDR3 protein once. There are 10,000 to 15,000 distinct CDR3 sequences in the sample; approximately 60% occur only once, and approximately 12% lies in the top ten. The antigens for these receptors are not known. Input material: CD4+ T cells from blood, cultured in vitro. The receptors derive from a human donor who had recovered from COVID-19. The CDR3 runs from the conserved cysteine through the conserved F or W. The D gene is left open where the match is weak. Size tells how often a clone was seen (once, few, many) or the class of an expanded clone, and some rows leave it out.

size: once; D: TRBD1; J: TRBJ2-1; V: TRBV28; CDR3: CAARLQGGSYNEQFF; DNA: TGTGCAGCTCGCTTACAGGGGGGCTCCTACAATGAGCAGTTCTTC
size: -; D: TRBD1; J: TRBJ2-4; V: TRBV28; CDR3: CASSLAPTGWVNIQYF; DNA: TGTGCCAGCAGTTTAGCCCCGACAGGGTGGGTAAACATTCAGTACTTC
size: -; D: TRBD1; J: TRBJ1-5; V: TRBV19; CDR3: CASSIKVGTGTQPQHF; DNA: TGTGCCAGTAGTATTAAGGTGGGGACAGGGACTCAGCCCCAGCATTTT
size: -; D: TRBD2; J: TRBJ2-5; V: TRBV7-3; CDR3: CASSLLAGQQETQYF; DNA: TGTGCCAGCAGTCTACTAGCGGGGCAACAAGAGACCCAGTACTTC
size: few; D: TRBD2; J: TRBJ2-3; V: TRBV7-9; CDR3: CASSLFRGGFTDTQYF; DNA: TGTGCCAGCAGCTTGTTTCGCGGGGGGTTCACAGATACGCAGTATTTT
size: -; D: -; J: TRBJ1-2; V: TRBV2; CDR3: CASRDLDIYGYTF; DNA: TGTGCCAGCAGGGACTTAGACATCTATGGCTACACCTTC
size: -; D: TRBD2; J: TRBJ2-3; V: TRBV7-9; CDR3: CASSYTREGGTDTQYF; DNA: TGTGCCAGCAGCTACACTCGGGAGGGGGGCACAGATACGCAGTATTTT
size: -; D: -; J: TRBJ2-7; V: TRBV6-1; CDR3: CASRANVVAVSYEQYF; DNA: TGTGCCAGCAGAGCAAACGTGGTCGCAGTGTCCTACGAGCAGTACTTC
size: few; D: -; J: TRBJ1-4; V: TRBV20-1; CDR3: CSARQGSEKLFF; DNA: TGCAGTGCTAGACAGGGGAGTGAAAAACTGTTTTTT
size: few; D: -; J: TRBJ2-2; V: TRBV6-1; CDR3: CASSVSRDTGELFF; DNA: TGTGCCAGCAGCGTAAGCAGGGACACCGGGGAGCTGTTTTTT
size: -; D: -; J: TRBJ2-1; V: TRBV7-9; CDR3: CASSLSAGREYNEQFF; DNA: TGTGCCAGCAGCCTCAGCGCGGGGCGAGAGTACAATGAGCAGTTCTTC
size: -; D: -; J: TRBJ2-7; V: TRBV7-8; CDR3: CASSPGDGATYEQYF; DNA: TGTGCCAGCAGCCCTGGGGACGGAGCAACCTACGAGCAGTACTTC
size: few; D: -; J: TRBJ1-5; V: TRBV20-1; CDR3: CSASRPTAYRVGVFWSNQPQHF; DNA: TGCAGTGCTAGTCGCCCTACTGCATACAGGGTGGGGGTATTTTGGAGCAATCAGCCCCAGCATTTT
size: -; D: TRBD2; J: TRBJ2-7; V: TRBV20-1; CDR3: CSARDTAGVYEQYF; DNA: TGCAGTGCTAGAGATACAGCGGGAGTGTATGAGCAGTACTTC
size: -; D: TRBD2; J: TRBJ2-1; V: TRBV5-4; CDR3: CASSLTSGRNEQFF; DNA: TGTGCCAGCAGCTTGACTAGCGGGAGAAATGAGCAGTTCTTC
size: -; D: -; J: TRBJ2-3; V: TRBV20-1; CDR3: CSASLLAMGYTDTQYF; DNA: TGCAGTGCTAGTCTGCTAGCCATGGGGTACACAGATACGCAGTATTTT
size: -; D: -; J: TRBJ1-5; V: TRBV6-1; CDR3: CASSQNQPQHF; DNA: TGTGCCAGCAGCCAGAATCAGCCCCAGCATTTT
size: -; D: -; J: TRBJ2-7; V: TRBV20-1; CDR3: CSASRSQYEQYF; DNA: TGCAGTGCTAGTAGAAGCCAGTACGAGCAGTACTTC
size: medium-sized; D: -; J: TRBJ1-2; V: TRBV21-1; CDR3: CASRQGAQGGYTF; DNA: TGTGCCAGCAGACAGGGGGCGCAAGGTGGCTACACCTTC
size: -; D: -; J: TRBJ1-6; V: TRBV11-2; CDR3: CASSLPTGTDNSPLHF; DNA: TGTGCCAGCAGCTTACCTACCGGGACGGATAATTCACCCCTCCACTTT
size: few; D: -; J: TRBJ1-6; V: TRBV20-1; CDR3: CSARDFGGVWDSPLHF; DNA: TGCAGTGCTAGAGATTTCGGAGGGGTCTGGGATTCACCCCTCCACTTT
size: -; D: -; J: TRBJ1-5; V: TRBV28; CDR3: CASRESNSEVGQPQHF; DNA: TGTGCCAGCAGGGAGAGCAATTCAGAGGTAGGCCAGCCCCAGCATTTT
size: -; D: -; J: TRBJ2-3; V: TRBV7-3; CDR3: CASSSTDTQYF; DNA: TGTGCCAGCAGCTCCACAGATACGCAGTATTTT
size: -; D: -; J: TRBJ2-3; V: TRBV7-9; CDR3: CASSSGDRYTDTQYF; DNA: TGTGCCAGCAGCTCGGGGGACAGATACACAGATACGCAGTATTTT
size: -; D: -; J: TRBJ1-5; V: TRBV6-2/TRBV6-3; CDR3: CASRERGQPQHF; DNA: TGTGCCAGCAGGGAACGAGGTCAGCCCCAGCATTTT
size: few; D: TRBD2; J: TRBJ2-7; V: TRBV10-1; CDR3: CASLAGGGFYEQYF; DNA: TGCGCCAGTCTTGCGGGAGGGGGCTTCTACGAGCAGTACTTC
size: -; D: TRBD1; J: TRBJ2-5; V: TRBV2; CDR3: CASSEVTGGETQYF; DNA: TGTGCCAGCAGTGAAGTTACAGGGGGAGAGACCCAGTACTTC
size: -; D: TRBD2; J: TRBJ2-1; V: TRBV6-2/TRBV6-3; CDR3: CASSYRPSGSHNEQFF; DNA: TGTGCCAGCAGTTACCGCCCTAGCGGGAGCCACAATGAGCAGTTCTTC
size: -; D: -; J: TRBJ1-2; V: TRBV20-1; CDR3: CSAYNPLPSVAGSNYGYTF; DNA: TGCAGTGCTTATAACCCGCTCCCGTCAGTTGCAGGGTCTAACTATGGCTACACCTTC
size: few; D: -; J: TRBJ1-2; V: TRBV28; CDR3: CASSLYGTHGYTF; DNA: TGTGCCAGCAGTTTATACGGGACCCATGGCTACACCTTC
size: -; D: TRBD2; J: TRBJ2-5; V: TRBV20-1; CDR3: CSASQEAGQTQYF; DNA: TGCAGTGCTAGCCAGGAAGCGGGACAGACCCAGTACTTC
size: -; D: -; J: TRBJ2-2; V: TRBV14; CDR3: CASSQSRVGELFF; DNA: TGTGCCAGCAGCCAATCTCGGGTGGGGGAGCTGTTTTTT
size: -; D: -; J: TRBJ1-2; V: TRBV2; CDR3: CASSIRAYGYTF; DNA: TGTGCCAGCAGTATCAGGGCCTATGGCTACACCTTC
size: few; D: TRBD2; J: TRBJ2-1; V: TRBV20-1; CDR3: CSATPGLAAPYNEQFF; DNA: TGCAGTGCTACCCCGGGACTAGCGGCACCTTACAATGAGCAGTTCTTC
size: few; D: -; J: TRBJ2-3; V: TRBV20-1; CDR3: CSARGVVWTDTQYF; DNA: TGCAGTGCTAGAGGCGTAGTATGGACAGATACGCAGTATTTT
size: few; D: TRBD2; J: TRBJ2-2; V: TRBV11-2; CDR3: CASIWGEGTPGELFF; DNA: TGTGCCAGCATCTGGGGGGAGGGAACCCCCGGGGAGCTGTTTTTT
size: -; D: -; J: TRBJ2-2; V: TRBV7-8; CDR3: CASSLYPAAGELFF; DNA: TGTGCCAGCAGCTTGTATCCTGCGGCGGGGGAGCTGTTTTTT
size: -; D: TRBD1; J: TRBJ2-1; V: TRBV14; CDR3: CASSPRQGIYSRRFF; DNA: TGTGCCAGCAGCCCGAGACAGGGAATCTATTCAAGACGGTTCTTC
size: -; D: -; J: TRBJ1-1; V: TRBV27; CDR3: CASSARRGRDTEAFF; DNA: TGTGCCAGCAGTGCCAGGAGGGGAAGGGATACTGAAGCTTTCTTT
size: few; D: -; J: TRBJ1-1; V: TRBV20-1; CDR3: CSARSPSGAAFF; DNA: TGCAGTGCTAGAAGTCCCTCTGGGGCGGCTTTCTTT
size: -; D: -; J: TRBJ2-7; V: TRBV4-3; CDR3: CASSQGATGEAYEQYF; DNA: TGCGCCAGCAGCCAAGGTGCGACGGGAGAAGCCTACGAGCAGTACTTC
size: few; D: TRBD2; J: TRBJ2-5; V: TRBV7-2; CDR3: CASSPGTIYQETQYF; DNA: TGTGCCAGCAGCCCCGGGACTATCTACCAAGAGACCCAGTACTTC
size: -; D: -; J: TRBJ1-1; V: TRBV5-1; CDR3: CASSFGGTEAFF; DNA: TGCGCCAGCAGCTTCGGGGGAACTGAAGCTTTCTTT
size: -; D: -; J: TRBJ2-7; V: TRBV21-1; CDR3: CASSKVHGRQEFYEQYF; DNA: TGTGCCAGCAGCAAAGTCCACGGTAGACAGGAATTTTACGAGCAGTACTTC